A single sample gave rise to the 21 T cell receptor beta chains below, sequenced in a study of human T cells and chemical hapten exposure. Sample time point: patch test 1, 2 weeks after DPC sensitization. The treatment denotes: therapeutic diphenylcyclopropenone sensitization with weekly scalp DPC. TCRdb redid the calling of the RACE reads with MiXCR, one entry per CDR3 protein. The sample contains 350,000 or so distinct CDR3 sequences, approximately 6.9% of which appear only once. The material sequenced was whole blood, taken in connection with sensitization to the hapten diphenylcyclopropenone (DPC). Receptors were obtained from a young woman with alopecia areata. Some clones in this sample may be carry-over from other donors' samples.

The table lists this clonotype with a few counts. The V gene is TRBV6-2 or TRBV6-3, the J gene TRBJ1-1; D is perhaps TRBD1 (5 bases). This CDR3 has 14 amino acids. V dropped 6 bases and J dropped 1 base, with 12 bases sitting between them. Germline V gene lookup returns CDR1 MNHEY and CDR2 SVGEGT. Here the CDR3 DNA reads TGTGCCAGCAGGCCCGGACAACCGAACACTGAAGCTTTCTTT. Protein: CASRPGQPNTEAFF.

This chain links TRBV5-6 with TRBJ2-7; TRBD2 matches at 10 bases. The CDR3 extends over 14 amino acids. The V gene end was trimmed by 6 bases and the J gene end by 5 bases; junction bases not matched to a gene: 8. From germline, CDR1 is SGHDT and CDR2 YYEEEE. CDR3 nucleotides: TGTGCCAGCATCGACTCTAGCGGGGGTGACGAGCAGTACTTC. It specifies CASIDSSGGDEQYF.

The table lists this clonotype with a few counts. CDR3 in DNA: TGTGCCAGCAGACTCCACCGGGACATTTATTCACCCCTCCACTTT. Residues: CASRLHRDIYSPLHF. The chain employs TRBV12-3 or TRBV12-4 and TRBJ1-6; the D gene is possibly TRBD1 (6 bases). This CDR3 is 15 amino acids long. Trimming pared 6 bases from V and 8 bases from J, leaving 17 bases between.

The table lists this clonotype with a few counts. CDR3 protein: CSARDWGDQPQHF. The CDR3 bases are TGCAGTGCTAGAGATTGGGGAGATCAGCCCCAGCATTTT. V and J are TRBV20-1 and TRBJ1-5; D gene ambiguous. Per the germline V gene, CDR1 is DFQATT and CDR2 is SNEGSKA (reference sequence). V lost 0 bases and J 5 bases, leaving 8 bases between the germline ends. The CDR3 has 13 residues.

This clonotype turned up a few times. The J gene is TRBJ1-6, the V gene TRBV6-5, with TRBD1 matching over 7 bases. This CDR3 is 17 amino acids long. Trimming at V came to 0 bases and at J to 7 bases, leaving 9 bases not matched to a gene. The germline V gene encodes CDR1 MNHEY and CDR2 SVGAGI. The CDR3: CASSYSLLTGSNSPLHF. Here the CDR3 DNA reads TGTGCCAGCAGTTACTCCCTCCTGACAGGGTCAAATTCACCCCTCCACTTT.

At least ten counts were recorded for this clonotype. The chain recombines TRBV5-5 with TRBJ2-1, with a tentative D call TRBD2 (7 bases). The CDR3 extends over 18 amino acids. The germline V gene has CDR1 SGHKS and CDR2 YYEKEE (reference sequence). Trimming took 0 bases from V and 0 from J, leaving 16 bases between them. The CDR3 is CASSLALGGPSSYNEQFF. Written as DNA, the CDR3 is TGTGCCAGCAGCTTGGCCCTGGGGGGGCCAAGCTCCTACAATGAGCAGTTCTTC.

The V gene is TRBV7-8, the J gene TRBJ2-3, with D possibly matching TRBD1 (6 bases). The CDR3 is 18 amino acids. Germline V gene data show CDR1 as SGHVS and CDR2 as FQNEAQ. V was clipped by 1 base and J by 1 base, with 18 bases between them. This CDR3 reads CASSLEADSFFGTDTQYF. In nucleotides, the CDR3 is TGTGCCAGCAGCTTAGAAGCGGACAGTTTTTTTGGCACAGATACGCAGTATTTT.

The rearrangement joins TRBV6-6 to TRBJ2-5; TRBD1 matches 8 bases. Unmatched junction bases numbered 1, after V lost 2 bases and J lost 5 bases. Germline CDR1 and CDR2: MNHNY and SVGAGI (reference sequence). This CDR3 has 13 residues. The DNA of the CDR3 is TGTGCCAGCAGTTACCGGACAGGGGAGACCCAGTACTTC. The encoded protein is CASSYRTGETQYF.

This clonotype occurred a few times. The chain combines TRBV7-9 with TRBJ2-7; D might be TRBD1 (5 bases). The CDR3 spans 12 residues. The germline V gene has CDR1 SEHNR and CDR2 FQNEAQ (reference sequence). V dropped 5 bases and J dropped 3 bases, with 8 bases sitting between them. DNA for the CDR3: TGTGCCAGCAGCAAAGGGGTCTACGAGCAGTACTTC. It translates to CASSKGVYEQYF.

This clonotype was counted at least ten times. The chain is built from TRBV7-8 and TRBJ2-1; 8 bases map to TRBD1. CDR3 length: 14 residues. CDR1 is SGHVS and CDR2 is FQNEAQ in the germline V gene. The trim removed 6 bases at V and 7 bases at J, leaving 8 bases unmatched. This CDR3 is CASSYRDRLNEQFF. CDR3 in DNA: TGTGCCAGCAGTTACCGGGACAGGCTTAATGAGCAGTTCTTC.

This clonotype was seen more than once but under ten times. This chain links TRBV20-1 with TRBJ1-1, with D perhaps matching TRBD1 (5 bases). Germline V CDR1 and CDR2: DFQATT, SNEGSKA (reference sequence). CDR3 length: 13 residues. The germline V and J ends were trimmed by 1 base and 8 bases, with 14 bases remaining between them. The CDR3 coding sequence is TGCAGTGCTAGAGGGTATGCGGGGGGGGAAGCTTTCTTT. It specifies CSARGYAGGEAFF.

This clonotype came up many times. The chain joins TRBV4-2 to TRBJ2-2; 9 bases fit TRBD2. The CDR3 runs to 18 residues. J lost 0 bases, V lost 0 bases, and 5 bases had no gene match. Germline loops: CDR1 LGHNA, CDR2 YNFKEQ. This chain's CDR3 is CASSQDGLAGPNTGELFF. The CDR3 DNA sequence: TGTGCCAGCAGCCAAGATGGGCTAGCGGGGCCGAACACCGGGGAGCTGTTTTTT.

This clonotype was seen just once. Possible read error: a much larger clone is one base away. The chain carries TRBV7-2 and TRBJ1-5; D might be TRBD1 (5 bases). CDR1 is SGHTA and CDR2 is FQGNSA in the germline V gene. The CDR3 has 16 amino acids. The CDR3 protein is CASSLGRTNSNQLQHF. Here the CDR3 DNA reads TGTGCCAGCAGCTTAGGAAGGACAAATAGCAATCAGCTCCAGCATTTT.

The gene calls are TRBV6-5 and TRBJ2-6; tentative D call: TRBD1 (5 bases). This CDR3 region has 15 residues. V lost 6 bases, J lost 3 bases, and 12 bases lay in between. Germline CDR1 and CDR2: MNHEY and SVGAGI. CDR3 loop: CASRKQAVGANVLTF. As DNA, the CDR3 is TGTGCCAGCAGGAAACAGGCAGTTGGGGCCAACGTCCTGACTTTC.

This clonotype was detected ten times or more. The chain couples TRBV5-1 to TRBJ2-5; the D gene is possibly TRBD1 (6 bases). The CDR3 extends over 11 amino acids. The germline V and J ends were trimmed by 7 bases and 2 bases, with 6 bases remaining between them. The V gene's germline CDR1 is SGHRS and CDR2 YFSETQ. DNA for the CDR3: TGCGCCAGCGGACAGCAAGAGACCCAGTACTTC. It codes for CASGQQETQYF. Full variable domain (remainder filled in from reference TRBV5-1 and TRBJ2-5): KAGVTQTPRYLIKTRGQQVTLSCSPISGHRSVSWYQQTPGQGLQFLFEYFSETQRNKGNFPGRFSGRQFSNSRSEMNVSTLELGDSALYLCASGQQETQYFGPGTRLLVL.

At least ten counts were recorded for this clonotype. The chain carries TRBV28 and TRBJ2-4, with no clear D. The CDR3 is 14 amino acids. The V gene lost 7 bases and the J gene lost 3 bases, with 13 bases spanning the gap. Looked up from germline, CDR1 is MDHEN and CDR2 is SYDVKM. The CDR3 loop reads CASTPTPYKNIQYF. As DNA, the CDR3 is TGTGCCAGCACCCCGACCCCCTACAAAAACATTCAGTACTTC.

A word on this clonotype: Just one base apart from a much larger clone, this may be a read error. V usage is TRBV24-1 and J usage is TRBJ2-3; D call uncertain. This CDR3 has 12 amino acids. CDR1 is KGHDR and CDR2 is SFDVKD in the germline V gene. V was clipped by 2 bases and J by 2 bases, with 1 base between them. The CDR3 here is CATSDSTDTQYF. In DNA, the CDR3 is TGTGCCACCAGTGATTCCACAGATACGCAGTATTTT.

This clonotype was observed a handful of times. The chain has TRBV10-3 and TRBJ2-3; maybe TRBD2 (6 bases). Germline V gene data show CDR1 as ENHRY and CDR2 as SYGVKD. Between the trimmed V and J ends, which lost 3 bases and 5 bases, there was a span of 15 bases. This CDR3 has 15 amino acids. CDR3 region: CAISDALAGGDTQYF. The CDR3 DNA reads as TGTGCCATCAGTGACGCACTAGCAGGTGGAGATACGCAGTATTTT.

The chain is built from TRBV7-9 and TRBJ1-6; D unresolved. Trimming pared 2 bases from V and 5 bases from J, leaving 16 bases between. The CDR3 is made up of 17 amino acids. CDR1 and CDR2 from the germline V gene are SEHNR and FQNEAQ (reference sequence). CDR3 coding DNA: TGTGCCAGCAGCTTAACTTACCGGGAGAATCATAATTCACCCCTCCACTTT. Its translation: CASSLTYRENHNSPLHF.

The genes are TRBV6-2 or TRBV6-3 and TRBJ1-5; maybe TRBD1 (6 bases). Germline V CDR1 and CDR2: MNHEY, SVGEGT. The CDR3 runs 14 residues. V lost 7 bases to trimming and J lost 3 bases, with 13 bases between them. CDR3 protein: CASTTMGHNQPQHF. For the CDR3, the DNA is TGTGCCAGCACCACTATGGGACACAATCAGCCCCAGCATTTT.

The chain has TRBV19 and TRBJ1-5; D unclear. Trimming took 7 bases from V and 5 from J, leaving 15 bases between them. The CDR3 spans 14 residues. The germline gives CDR1 LNHDA, CDR2 SQIVND (reference sequence). The CDR3 sequence is CASNGDSVYQPQHF. The CDR3 DNA is TGTGCCAGTAACGGAGATAGCGTTTATCAGCCCCAGCATTTT.